This is a list of T cell receptor beta chains from one sample in a study of T cell responses to AZD1222 COVID-19 vaccine. Sequencing was performed with immunoSEQ multiplex PCR; in TCRdb, only in-frame clones are kept and a portion is missing. Here the sample spans about 130,000 clones, roughly 89% being singletons. This material consisted of peripheral blood, taken 28 days after the second AZD1222 dose. The receptors here all came from an adult who received the AZD1222 COVID-19 vaccine. CDR3s include the opening cysteine and the closing phenylalanine or tryptophan. Each record gives: clone size, CDR3 length, V gene, J gene, CDR3 protein. Clone size is shown for a subset of rows, as once, few, many or a class of expanded clone.

clone size: .
CDR3 length: 17
V gene: TRBV19
J gene: TRBJ2-2
CDR3 protein: CASTDGGVWGDTGELFF

clone size: .
CDR3 length: 16
V gene: TRBV18
J gene: TRBJ1-1
CDR3 protein: CASSPPSTAGNTEAFF

clone size: .
CDR3 length: 14
V gene: TRBV7-2
J gene: TRBJ1-5
CDR3 protein: CASSGQGAKQPQHF

clone size: .
CDR3 length: 13
V gene: TRBV4-1
J gene: TRBJ1-1
CDR3 protein: CASSQDGEGEAFF

clone size: few
CDR3 length: 14
V gene: TRBV28
J gene: TRBJ1-3
CDR3 protein: CASSLELSGNTIYF

clone size: .
CDR3 length: 15
V gene: TRBV2
J gene: TRBJ2-5
CDR3 protein: CASSEALHFQETQYF

clone size: few
CDR3 length: 14
V gene: TRBV14
J gene: TRBJ1-1
CDR3 protein: CASSQGRVGTEAFF

clone size: once
CDR3 length: 15
V gene: TRBV7-2
J gene: TRBJ2-7
CDR3 protein: CASSLKSDTTYEQYF

clone size: .
CDR3 length: 16
V gene: TRBV7-2
J gene: TRBJ1-1
CDR3 protein: CASSLAATGWNTEAFF

clone size: .
CDR3 length: 14
V gene: TRBV30
J gene: TRBJ1-5
CDR3 protein: CAWSLGYSNQPQHF

clone size: once
CDR3 length: 16
V gene: TRBV23-1
J gene: TRBJ1-5
CDR3 protein: CASSRDRFPSNQPQHF

clone size: .
CDR3 length: 15
V gene: TRBV6-5
J gene: TRBJ2-1
CDR3 protein: CASRSIQASGGEQFF

clone size: .
CDR3 length: 15
V gene: TRBV6-5
J gene: TRBJ1-2
CDR3 protein: CASTKLDRPRDGYTF

clone size: once
CDR3 length: 14
V gene: TRBV5-4
J gene: TRBJ1-6
CDR3 protein: CASSRTGDNSPLHF

clone size: once
CDR3 length: 12
V gene: TRBV12-3/TRBV12-4
J gene: TRBJ2-3
CDR3 protein: CASSVPRDTQYF

clone size: .
CDR3 length: 15
V gene: TRBV9
J gene: TRBJ1-6
CDR3 protein: CASSPTDRDNSPLHF

clone size: once
CDR3 length: 14
V gene: TRBV7-2
J gene: TRBJ1-1
CDR3 protein: CASSLQLMNTEAFF

clone size: .
CDR3 length: 11
V gene: TRBV20-1
J gene: TRBJ1-1
CDR3 protein: CSAPRQTEAFF

clone size: .
CDR3 length: 16
V gene: TRBV4-1
J gene: TRBJ1-5
CDR3 protein: CASSQEGVRKNRPQHF

clone size: .
CDR3 length: 14
V gene: TRBV5-6
J gene: TRBJ2-5
CDR3 protein: CASSLMGPRGTQYF

clone size: .
CDR3 length: 15
V gene: TRBV4-2
J gene: TRBJ2-7
CDR3 protein: CASSQGLADIYEQYF

clone size: .
CDR3 length: 13
V gene: TRBV2
J gene: TRBJ1-2
CDR3 protein: CATGEFTNYGYTF

clone size: medium-sized
CDR3 length: 16
V gene: TRBV4-3
J gene: TRBJ1-5
CDR3 protein: CASSQGSSLGNQPQHF

clone size: few
CDR3 length: 15
V gene: TRBV4-1
J gene: TRBJ2-7
CDR3 protein: CASSQGPGGSYEQYF

clone size: .
CDR3 length: 14
V gene: TRBV7-2
J gene: TRBJ2-3
CDR3 protein: CASSSPGATDTQYF

clone size: .
CDR3 length: 12
V gene: TRBV27
J gene: TRBJ2-2
CDR3 protein: CASSFISGELFF

clone size: .
CDR3 length: 14
V gene: TRBV18
J gene: TRBJ1-2
CDR3 protein: CASSPSSTDYGYTF

clone size: .
CDR3 length: 14
V gene: TRBV28
J gene: TRBJ2-3
CDR3 protein: CASNHGSLTDTQYF

clone size: .
CDR3 length: 16
V gene: TRBV6-5
J gene: TRBJ1-2
CDR3 protein: CASSYSMVESNYGYTF

clone size: .
CDR3 length: 15
V gene: TRBV3-1/TRBV3-2
J gene: TRBJ1-6
CDR3 protein: CASSQVRGANSPLHF

clone size: .
CDR3 length: 13
V gene: TRBV7-3
J gene: TRBJ2-5
CDR3 protein: CASSSAASETQYF

clone size: .
CDR3 length: 15
V gene: TRBV20-1
J gene: TRBJ2-3
CDR3 protein: CSASSSGSSTDTQYF

clone size: .
CDR3 length: 15
V gene: TRBV24-1
J gene: TRBJ2-2
CDR3 protein: CATSGAGPNTGELFF

clone size: .
CDR3 length: 13
V gene: TRBV12-3/TRBV12-4
J gene: TRBJ1-1
CDR3 protein: CASSLTVNTEAFF

clone size: .
CDR3 length: 15
V gene: TRBV11-3
J gene: TRBJ2-1
CDR3 protein: CASSRTRLGNNEQFF

clone size: few
CDR3 length: 16
V gene: TRBV27
J gene: TRBJ2-3
CDR3 protein: CASSPGRRDKTDTQYF

clone size: once
CDR3 length: 14
V gene: TRBV28
J gene: TRBJ2-5
CDR3 protein: CASSRDGPRGAQYF

clone size: .
CDR3 length: 14
V gene: TRBV11-1
J gene: TRBJ1-5
CDR3 protein: CASSHGGNNQPQHF

clone size: .
CDR3 length: 14
V gene: TRBV28
J gene: TRBJ2-7
CDR3 protein: CASSSSLRTYEQYF

clone size: once
CDR3 length: 17
V gene: TRBV19
J gene: TRBJ2-5
CDR3 protein: CASSMRGGTGGQETQYF

clone size: once
CDR3 length: 16
V gene: TRBV3-1/TRBV3-2
J gene: TRBJ1-5
CDR3 protein: CASSLNPTGVNQPQHF

clone size: .
CDR3 length: 17
V gene: TRBV7-9
J gene: TRBJ1-5
CDR3 protein: CASSSPGDRGLNQPQHF

clone size: .
CDR3 length: 14
V gene: TRBV18
J gene: TRBJ2-7
CDR3 protein: CASSPAGGLYEQYF

clone size: once
CDR3 length: 15
V gene: TRBV7-2
J gene: TRBJ1-1
CDR3 protein: CASSLVDGVGTEAFF

clone size: .
CDR3 length: 16
V gene: TRBV18
J gene: TRBJ2-2
CDR3 protein: CASSPYTGDGTGELFF

clone size: once
CDR3 length: 19
V gene: TRBV19
J gene: TRBJ1-4
CDR3 protein: CASTKGIGQGRAVSEKLFF

clone size: .
CDR3 length: 13
V gene: TRBV2
J gene: TRBJ1-4
CDR3 protein: CASSAGPGTGRGF

clone size: .
CDR3 length: 14
V gene: TRBV18
J gene: TRBJ2-7
CDR3 protein: CASSSSGTGKEQYF

clone size: .
CDR3 length: 14
V gene: TRBV3-1/TRBV3-2
J gene: TRBJ2-7
CDR3 protein: CASSFGTSGVQQYF

clone size: .
CDR3 length: 14
V gene: TRBV7-9
J gene: TRBJ2-7
CDR3 protein: CASSLVFPTYEQYF

clone size: .
CDR3 length: 14
V gene: TRBV16
J gene: TRBJ2-4
CDR3 protein: CASSQSRKKNIQYF

clone size: once
CDR3 length: 12
V gene: TRBV28
J gene: TRBJ2-7
CDR3 protein: CASTHGPYEQYF

clone size: .
CDR3 length: 15
V gene: TRBV7-2
J gene: TRBJ2-3
CDR3 protein: CASSSVSGAQITQYF

clone size: .
CDR3 length: 16
V gene: TRBV28
J gene: TRBJ1-5
CDR3 protein: CASPPGVGHSGQPQHF

clone size: .
CDR3 length: 11
V gene: TRBV20-1
J gene: TRBJ1-2
CDR3 protein: CSARVAYGYTF

clone size: once
CDR3 length: 16
V gene: TRBV6-2/TRBV6-3
J gene: TRBJ2-3
CDR3 protein: CASSYGGGRSTDTQYF

clone size: few
CDR3 length: 13
V gene: TRBV7-8
J gene: TRBJ1-5
CDR3 protein: CASSAWGNQPQHF

clone size: .
CDR3 length: 12
V gene: TRBV7-2
J gene: TRBJ2-5
CDR3 protein: CASSLGLETQYF

clone size: .
CDR3 length: 13
V gene: TRBV6-5
J gene: TRBJ2-7
CDR3 protein: CASRGTGEYEQYF

clone size: .
CDR3 length: 15
V gene: TRBV4-1
J gene: TRBJ2-1
CDR3 protein: CASSQSGGGGDEQFF